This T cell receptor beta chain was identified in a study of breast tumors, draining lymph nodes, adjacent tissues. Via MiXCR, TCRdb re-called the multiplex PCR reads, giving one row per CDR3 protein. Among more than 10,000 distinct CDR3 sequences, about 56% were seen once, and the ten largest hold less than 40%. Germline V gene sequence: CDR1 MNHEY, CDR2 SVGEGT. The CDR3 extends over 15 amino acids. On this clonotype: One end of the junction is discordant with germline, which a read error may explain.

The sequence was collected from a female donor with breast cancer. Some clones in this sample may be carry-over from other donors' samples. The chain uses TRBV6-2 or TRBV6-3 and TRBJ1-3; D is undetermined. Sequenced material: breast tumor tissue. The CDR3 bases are TGTGCCAGCAGTCACTCGAAGGGATCCGGAAACACCATATATTTT. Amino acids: CASSHSKGSGNTIYF.